The subject of this entry is one TCR beta chain. Isolated RNA was reverse transcribed into cDNA used as the sequencing template. Sequencing was performed with immunoSEQ multiplex PCR; in TCRdb, only in-frame clones are kept and a portion is missing. The table lists about 2,600 clones, around two thirds of them singletons. This CDR3 spans 16 amino acids. CDR1 KGHSH and CDR2 LQKENI come from the germline V gene. V was shortened by 3 bases and J by 3 bases, with 12 bases between the two germline ends. This entry comes from a study of CD8+ T cells in alopecia areata. The specimen was skin. The clonotype originates from a human donor in good health. The chain uses TRBV18 and TRBJ2-6; TRBD1 or TRBD2 may be the D gene (6 bases each). Here the CDR3 reads CASSPIGGFGANVLTF. The CDR3 DNA follows: TGTGCCAGCTCACCGATCGGGGGCTTTGGGGCCAACGTCCTGACTTTC.